What follows are 12 T cell receptor beta chains derived from one specimen sequenced in a study of radiotherapy plus CTLA-4 blockade in lung cancer (dated by TCRdb to the late 2010s). Library preparation used the immunoSEQ multiplex PCR assay. Drawn from immuneACCESS, this table holds only the in-frame rearrangements with V and J called that TCRdb kept. Clones are partly lost; checked studies trace under half to an unresolved V gene and leave the rest unexplained. The sample includes around 40,000 clones, with approximately 85% observed a single time. The ten largest clones take up approximately 6% of the sample. The material was peripheral blood, obtained from a patient treated with radiotherapy plus ipilimumab. The receptors come from a human donor with non-small cell lung cancer who had stable disease on radiotherapy plus ipilimumab.

The chain is built from TRBV9 and TRBJ2-7; TRBD1 matches 10 bases. The CDR3 has 14 amino acids. Germline CDR1 is SGDLS and CDR2 is YYNGEE. V lost 3 bases, J lost 5 bases, and 5 bases stayed unmatched. The CDR3 DNA follows: TGTGCCAGCAGCGGACAGGGGGCGCGCGACGAGCAGTACTTC. It translates to CASSGQGARDEQYF.

This clone was counted a single time. The J gene is TRBJ2-3, the V gene TRBV11-2; D is perhaps TRBD2 (6 bases). The CDR3 has 18 amino acids. CDR1 is SGHAT and CDR2 is FQNNGV in the germline V gene. V was cut by 1 base and J by 4 bases, with 21 bases left in between. For the CDR3, the DNA is TGTGCCAGCAGCTTAGGGAGGGCTAGCGCACAAAAAGCAGATACGCAGTATTTT. Residues: CASSLGRASAQKADTQYF.

The chain has TRBV25-1 and TRBJ2-7, with D hard to call. The germline V and J ends were trimmed by 2 bases and 1 base, with 6 bases remaining between them. The CDR3 spans 13 residues. CDR1 MGHDK and CDR2 SYGVNS come from the germline V gene. CDR3 in DNA: TGTGCCAGCAGTGAACCCGGTTCCTACGAGCAGTACTTC. Amino acid sequence: CASSEPGSYEQYF.

Concerning this clone itself: Sequence at one end of the junction differs from germline and may be a read error. This chain joins TRBV7-7 and TRBJ2-1, with 7 bases that match TRBD1. The CDR3 consists of 13 residues. The germline V gene encodes CDR1 SSHAT and CDR2 FNYEAQ (reference sequence). The CDR3 loop is CASSIGQANEQFF. The CDR3, as DNA: TGTGCTAGCAGCATCGGACAGGCCAATGAGCAGTTCTTC.

CDR3 in DNA: TGTGCCAGCAGCCGTACAGGGGGGGGCAATCAGCCCCAGCATTTT. Amino acid sequence: CASSRTGGGNQPQHF. The gene calls are TRBV7-9 and TRBJ1-5, with 8 bases lining up with TRBD1. With V trimmed by 5 bases and J by 2 bases, 5 bases remained unmatched. CDR1 and CDR2 (germline): SEHNR, FQNEAQ (reference sequence). There are 15 residues in the CDR3.

The chain couples TRBV9 to TRBJ2-7; 8 bases fit TRBD2. Germline assignment: CDR1 SGDLS and CDR2 YYNGEE. J was trimmed by 2 bases and V by 0 bases; bases with no gene match: 4. There are 15 residues in the CDR3. The CDR3 nucleotides are TGTGCCAGCAGCGTAGGGGGTAGCGGGACCTACGAGCAGTACTTC. This gives the protein CASSVGGSGTYEQYF.

The chain carries TRBV7-2 and TRBJ2-2, with 8 bases aligning to TRBD2. Germline CDR1 reads SGHTA; CDR2 reads FQGNSA. The CDR3 has 16 amino acids. J was trimmed by 1 base and V by 5 bases; bases with no gene match: 6. Here the CDR3 DNA reads TGTGCCAGCAGCCCTCGACTAGCGCGGAACACCGGGGAGCTGTTTTTT. This sequence encodes CASSPRLARNTGELFF.

The CDR3 region has the DNA TGTGCCATCAGCAAGACAGTAGCGGGTAGCTCCTACAATGAGCAGTTCTTC. Translating it yields CAISKTVAGSSYNEQFF. This chain joins TRBV10-3 and TRBJ2-1; 7 nucleotides match TRBD2. V was pared by 6 bases and J by 0 bases, with 11 bases of the junction left unmatched. Per germline, CDR1 ENHRY and CDR2 SYGVKD. The CDR3 is 17 residues long.

The chain uses TRBV15 and TRBJ2-7; 9 bases match TRBD2. V gave up 0 bases and J gave up 4 bases; unmatched junction bases: 10. The germline V gene has CDR1 LNHNV and CDR2 YYDKDF (reference sequence). The CDR3 runs 17 residues. The CDR3 DNA reads as TGTGCCACCAGCAGAGATAGGGGGCTAGCGGGATCTTACGAGCAGTACTTC. It yields the protein CATSRDRGLAGSYEQYF.

The rearrangement links TRBV7-2 to TRBJ2-3; D possibly corresponds to TRBD1 (5 bases). CDR1 SGHTA and CDR2 FQGNSA come from the germline V gene. This CDR3 has 16 amino acids. V lost 5 bases and J 1 base, leaving 16 bases between the germline ends. CDR3 sequence reads: CASSIQGSTGTDTQYF. In DNA form, the CDR3 reads TGTGCCAGCAGCATCCAAGGTTCGACAGGCACAGATACGCAGTATTTT. Combining the CDR3 with reference TRBV7-2 and TRBJ2-3 gives the whole variable domain GAGVSQSPSNKVTEKGKDVELRCDPISGHTALYWYRQSLGQGLEFLIYFQGNSAPDKSGLPSDRFSAERTGGSVSTLTIQRTQQEDSAVYLCASSIQGSTGTDTQYFGPGTRLTVL.

The sample holds one count of this clone. This sequence joins TRBV2 and TRBJ1-1, with 7 bases identical to TRBD1. CDR3 length equals 11 residues. After removal of 3 bases from V and 12 bases from J, the junction contained 4 bases not matched to a gene. Per germline, CDR1 SNHLY and CDR2 FYNNEI. CDR3 residues: CASSDARGTFF. In DNA, the CDR3 is TGTGCCAGCAGTGACGCCAGGGGGACTTTCTTT.

The chain joins TRBV5-4 to TRBJ2-7, with a possible D match to TRBD1 (5 bases). V lost 4 bases to trimming and J lost 0 bases, with 11 bases between them. The CDR3 runs 14 residues. From germline, CDR1 is SGHNT and CDR2 YYREEE (reference sequence). The CDR3 region has the DNA TGTGCCAGCAGCCCGGCCCAGGGCTCCTACGAGCAGTACTTC. Protein sequence: CASSPAQGSYEQYF.